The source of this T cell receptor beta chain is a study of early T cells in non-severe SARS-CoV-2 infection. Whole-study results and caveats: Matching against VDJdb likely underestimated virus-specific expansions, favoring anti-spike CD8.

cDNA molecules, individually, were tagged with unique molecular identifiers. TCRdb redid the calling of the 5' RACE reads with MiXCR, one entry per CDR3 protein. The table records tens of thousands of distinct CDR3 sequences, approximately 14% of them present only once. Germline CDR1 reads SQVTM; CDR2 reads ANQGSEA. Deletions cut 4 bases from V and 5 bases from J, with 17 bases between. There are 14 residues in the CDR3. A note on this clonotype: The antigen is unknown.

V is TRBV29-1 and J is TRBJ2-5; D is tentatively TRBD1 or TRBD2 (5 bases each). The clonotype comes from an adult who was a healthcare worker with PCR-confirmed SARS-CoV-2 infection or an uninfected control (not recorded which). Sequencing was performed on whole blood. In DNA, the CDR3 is TGCAGCGTTGGGGGGACCAATATTCTCGAGACCCAGTACTTC. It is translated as CSVGGTNILETQYF.